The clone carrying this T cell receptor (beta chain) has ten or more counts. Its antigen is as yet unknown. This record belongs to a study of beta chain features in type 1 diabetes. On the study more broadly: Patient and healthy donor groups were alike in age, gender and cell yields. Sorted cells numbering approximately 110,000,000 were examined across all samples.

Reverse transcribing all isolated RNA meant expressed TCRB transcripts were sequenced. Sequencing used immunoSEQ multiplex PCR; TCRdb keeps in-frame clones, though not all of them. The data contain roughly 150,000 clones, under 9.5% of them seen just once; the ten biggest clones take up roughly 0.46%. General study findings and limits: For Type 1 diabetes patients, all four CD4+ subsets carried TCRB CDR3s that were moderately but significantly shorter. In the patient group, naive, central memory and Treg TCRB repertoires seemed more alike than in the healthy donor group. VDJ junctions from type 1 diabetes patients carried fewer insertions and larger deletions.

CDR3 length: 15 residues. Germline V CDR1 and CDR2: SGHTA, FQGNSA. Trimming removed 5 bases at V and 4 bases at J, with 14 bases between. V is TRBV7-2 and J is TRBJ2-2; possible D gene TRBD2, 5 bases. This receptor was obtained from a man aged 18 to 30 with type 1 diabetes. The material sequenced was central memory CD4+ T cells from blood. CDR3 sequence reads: CASSAGSGPTGELFF. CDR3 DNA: TGTGCCAGCAGCGCTGGGAGCGGACCCACCGGGGAGCTGTTTTTT. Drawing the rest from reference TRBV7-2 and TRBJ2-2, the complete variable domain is GAGVSQSPSNKVTEKGKDVELRCDPISGHTALYWYRQSLGQGLEFLIYFQGNSAPDKSGLPSDRFSAERTGGSVSTLTIQRTQQEDSAVYLCASSAGSGPTGELFFGEGSRLTVL.